Presented here are 30 T cell receptor beta chains from one specimen sequenced in a study of T cell responses to AZD1222 COVID-19 vaccine. Some clones are missing from TCRdb's copy, which holds only in-frame ones; the method was immunoSEQ multiplex PCR. The top ten clones hold 7.9% of a sample with approximately 110,000 clones, 92% of them seen once. The sample consisted of peripheral blood, taken 28 days after the second AZD1222 dose. Receptors were obtained from an adult who received the AZD1222 COVID-19 vaccine.

V gene TRBV28 combines with J gene TRBJ1-5; 7 bases align to TRBD1. The CDR3 runs 15 residues. The V segment lost 7 bases and the J segment 2 bases; nucleotides outside the gene matches: 8. In germline, CDR1 is MDHEN, CDR2 SYDVKM. CDR3 protein: CASTPGGTGNQPQHF. In DNA, the CDR3 is TGTGCCAGCACCCCCGGGGGGACAGGCAATCAGCCCCAGCATTTT.

CDR3 sequence: CASSLERFKETQYF. CDR3 sequence (DNA): TGTGCCAGCAGCTTAGAGCGGTTTAAAGAGACCCAGTACTTC. The rearrangement uses TRBV7-2 and TRBJ2-5; a weak D match, TRBD2 (5 bases). Germline CDR1 is SGHTA and CDR2 is FQGNSA. The V and J ends lost 1 base and 3 bases respectively, with 9 bases between them. The CDR3 runs 14 residues.

This chain connects TRBV11-2 to TRBJ2-3, with D unresolved. The CDR3 has 12 residues. Germline CDR1 and CDR2: SGHAT and FQNNGV. V lost 0 bases, J lost 8 bases, and 6 bases lay in between. The CDR3 DNA reads as TGTGCCAGCAGCTTAGATACAAGTACGCAGTATTTT. Translating it yields CASSLDTSTQYF.

The rearrangement joins TRBV11-2 to TRBJ2-1; 11 bases align to TRBD2. Germline V gene data show CDR1 as SGHAT and CDR2 as FQNNGV. Trimming took 6 bases from V and 12 from J; bases not matched to a gene: 7. This CDR3 has 13 amino acids. The CDR3 reads CASRPSGGLGQFF. CDR3 DNA sequence: TGTGCCAGCAGACCTAGCGGGGGGCTTGGGCAGTTCTTC.

This chain connects TRBV7-2 to TRBJ2-1; 11 nucleotides agree with TRBD2. The V gene end was trimmed by 6 bases and the J gene end by 4 bases; junction bases not matched to a gene: 5. Per the germline V gene, CDR1 is SGHTA and CDR2 is FQGNSA. CDR3 length: 15 amino acids. Written as DNA, the CDR3 is TGTGCCAGCAGTCCTGGACTAGCGGGTTACAATGAGCAGTTCTTC. Translating it yields CASSPGLAGYNEQFF.

The chain joins TRBV6-4 to TRBJ1-1, with D tentatively TRBD1 (5 bases). This CDR3 region has 13 residues. V lost 4 bases, J lost 3 bases, and 9 bases lay in between. Germline V gives CDR1 MRHNA, CDR2 SNTAGT. CDR3 in amino acids: CASSGQGDTEAFF. In DNA, the CDR3 is TGTGCCAGCAGTGGCCAGGGAGACACTGAAGCTTTCTTT.

This sequence joins TRBV19 and TRBJ1-5; D may be TRBD1 (5 bases). V was clipped by 1 base and J by 3 bases, with 7 bases between them. Germline assignment: CDR1 LNHDA and CDR2 SQIVND (reference sequence). The CDR3 contains 14 residues. DNA of the CDR3: TGTGCCAGTAGTATAGCGACAGTCAATCAGCCCCAGCATTTT. As protein: CASSIATVNQPQHF.

V gene TRBV6-5 combines with J gene TRBJ2-1; TRBD1 matches 9 bases. Per the germline V gene, CDR1 is MNHEY and CDR2 is SVGAGI. With V trimmed by 6 bases and J by 7 bases, 4 bases remained unmatched. The CDR3 totals 13 residues. The CDR3 spells CASRVDRGNEQFF. The DNA of the CDR3 is TGTGCCAGCAGAGTGGACAGGGGAAATGAGCAGTTCTTC.

The chain uses TRBV19 and TRBJ1-1; D ambiguous. CDR1 and CDR2 from the germline V gene are LNHDA and SQIVND (reference sequence). This CDR3 has 14 residues. The V end lost 7 bases, the J end lost 6 bases, and 18 bases lay between the germline ends. The CDR3 is CASTPVGAGAEAFF. CDR3 bases: TGTGCCAGTACCCCCGTTGGTGCTGGGGCTGAAGCTTTCTTT.

The chain links TRBV10-1 to TRBJ1-3; D not certain. Trimming took off 4 bases at V and 0 bases at J, with 7 bases between the two ends. This CDR3 spans 14 amino acids. Germline loops: CDR1 WNHNN, CDR2 SYGVQD (reference sequence). In DNA, the CDR3 is TGCGCCAGCAGTGTTACAGCCTCTGGAAACACCATATATTTT. This translates into CASSVTASGNTIYF.

This chain links TRBV15 with TRBJ1-6; perhaps TRBD1 as D (5 bases). The CDR3 extends over 14 amino acids. The germline gives CDR1 LNHNV, CDR2 YYDKDF (reference sequence). V was cut by 0 bases and J by 8 bases, with 8 bases left in between. The CDR3 reads CATSREGVDSPLHF. In DNA, the CDR3 is TGTGCCACCAGCAGAGAGGGGGTGGATTCACCCCTCCACTTT.

This CDR3 is CASSLGGAVETF. In DNA, the CDR3 is TGTGCCAGCAGCTTAGGAGGGGCGGTTGAGACCTTC. V usage is TRBV7-2 and J usage is TRBJ1-2; maybe TRBD1 (5 bases). Germline V gene sequence: CDR1 SGHTA, CDR2 FQGNSA. V shed 1 base and J shed 14 bases, with 14 bases lying between them. The CDR3 runs to 12 residues. The full variable domain, its missing parts supplied by reference TRBV7-2 and TRBJ1-2, is GAGVSQSPSNKVTEKGKDVELRCDPISGHTALYWYRQSLGQGLEFLIYFQGNSAPDKSGLPSDRFSAERTGGSVSTLTIQRTQQEDSAVYLCASSLGGAVETFGSGTRLTVV.

The CDR3 here is CASSARILTNEKLFF. The CDR3 coding sequence is TGTGCCAGCAGCGCCCGGATCTTAACTAATGAAAAACTGTTTTTT. This chain links TRBV7-8 with TRBJ1-4; D remains unclear. The germline V gene encodes CDR1 SGHVS and CDR2 FQNEAQ. V dropped 5 bases and J dropped 1 base, with 11 bases sitting between them. This CDR3 has 15 residues.

This chain connects TRBV4-1 to TRBJ1-4; D ambiguous. The CDR3 spans 14 residues. The ends were cut back, 1 base at V and 0 bases at J, with 3 bases in the middle. Germline values: CDR1 MGHRA, CDR2 YSYEKL. CDR3 loop: CASSQVATNEKLFF. The CDR3 bases are TGCGCCAGCAGCCAAGTTGCAACTAATGAAAAACTGTTTTTT.

This clone was counted once. J is TRBJ2-1 and V is TRBV5-1, with TRBD2 matching over 11 bases. The CDR3 consists of 16 residues. Germline V gives CDR1 SGHRS, CDR2 YFSETQ. V shed 0 bases and J 4 bases; nucleotides not matched to a gene: 3. CDR3 residues: CASSLAGTSGYNEQFF. In DNA form, the CDR3 reads TGCGCCAGCAGCTTGGCCGGGACTAGCGGATACAATGAGCAGTTCTTC.

The gene calls are TRBV6-4 and TRBJ2-1; TRBD2 aligns across 8 bases. Germline V gene data show CDR1 as MRHNA and CDR2 as SNTAGT. The J segment lost 0 bases and the V segment lost 0 bases, leaving 10 bases of the junction unmatched. This CDR3 has 19 residues. The CDR3 is CASSDSASGSPSSYNEQFF. CDR3 bases: TGTGCCAGCAGTGACTCGGCTAGCGGGTCCCCTAGCTCCTACAATGAGCAGTTCTTC.

Note on this clone: This specimen includes other DNA sequences encoding the same CDR3. The chain recombines TRBV3-1 (or the pseudogene TRBV3-2) with TRBJ1-2, with D hard to call. Between the trimmed V and J ends, which lost 3 bases and 1 base, there was a span of 3 bases. The CDR3 spans 12 residues. Germline V CDR1 and CDR2: LGHDT, YNNKEL (reference sequence). The CDR3 loop reads CASSQVNYGYTF. The CDR3 region has the DNA TGTGCCAGCAGCCAGGTTAACTATGGCTACACCTTC.

V usage is TRBV7-2 and J usage is TRBJ1-5; D may be TRBD1 (6 bases). Trimming cost V 1 base and J 5 bases, with 15 bases left between them. Per germline, CDR1 SGHTA and CDR2 FQGNSA. The length of the CDR3 is 16 residues. In DNA form, the CDR3 reads TGTGCCAGCAGCTTAGGGAGGTCGGGGGCACATCAGCCCCAGCATTTT. It yields the protein CASSLGRSGAHQPQHF.

This chain connects TRBV7-9 to TRBJ1-4, with D possibly TRBD1 on 5 matching bases. CDR3 length equals 14 residues. Per germline, CDR1 SEHNR and CDR2 FQNEAQ (reference sequence). V gave up 7 bases and J gave up 6 bases, with 15 bases separating them. This CDR3 reads CASNQGDAYEKLFF. As DNA, the CDR3 is TGTGCCAGCAACCAAGGGGATGCGTATGAAAAACTGTTTTTT.

This rearrangement joins TRBV19 to TRBJ2-7; 8 nucleotides match TRBD1. The ends lost 8 bases at V and 3 bases at J; junction bases unmatched: 6. This CDR3 is built from 13 residues. Germline CDR1 LNHDA, CDR2 SQIVND (reference sequence). This CDR3 is CASAGTGFYEQYF. CDR3 in DNA: TGTGCCAGTGCAGGGACAGGCTTCTACGAGCAGTACTTC. The full variable domain, completed using reference TRBV19 and TRBJ2-7, is DGGITQSPKYLFRKEGQNVTLSCEQNLNHDAMYWYRQDPGQGLRLIYYSQIVNDFQKGDIAEGYSVSREKKESFPLTVTSAQKNPTAFYLCASAGTGFYEQYFGPGTRLTVT.

The V gene is TRBV27, the J gene TRBJ1-2; no clear D. CDR3 length equals 13 residues. Trimming removed 4 bases from V and 3 bases from J, with 9 bases in between. The V gene's germline CDR1 is MNHEY and CDR2 SMNVEV (reference sequence). The CDR3 is CASSSRGYYGYTF. CDR3 in DNA: TGTGCCAGCAGTTCCCGGGGTTACTATGGCTACACCTTC.

This chain joins TRBV24-1 and TRBJ2-2; D is possibly TRBD1 (5 bases). Deletions cut 4 bases from V and 4 bases from J, with 12 bases between. This CDR3 has 15 residues. Germline CDR1 and CDR2: KGHDR and SFDVKD. CDR3 sequence (DNA): TGTGCCACCAGTGACTGGCGACAGAGCACCGGGGAGCTGTTTTTT. This sequence encodes CATSDWRQSTGELFF.

This chain uses TRBV7-4 with TRBJ1-5, with 12 bases lining up with TRBD1. The CDR3 runs 17 residues. With V trimmed by 6 bases and J by 4 bases, 10 bases remained unmatched. Germline CDR1 and CDR2: SGHVT and SQSDAQ. CDR3: CASRPGQGADRNQPQHF. CDR3 DNA: TGTGCCAGCAGGCCGGGACAGGGGGCTGATAGGAATCAGCCCCAGCATTTT.

The V and J genes are TRBV5-1 and TRBJ2-7; 7 bases are shared with TRBD1. Germline trimming cut 4 bases from V and 3 bases from J; bases unmatched to any gene: 10. Germline lookup yields CDR1 SGHRS and CDR2 YFSETQ. The CDR3 covers 15 residues. The CDR3 nucleotides are TGCGCCAGCAGCCTTGCCCAGACAGGGAACTACGAGCAGTACTTC. This translates into CASSLAQTGNYEQYF.

CDR3 protein: CASSYSDSGNTIYF. The CDR3 DNA is TGTGCCAGCAGTTACTCTGACAGTGGAAACACCATATATTTT. The chain recombines TRBV6-5 with TRBJ1-3, with D perhaps matching TRBD1 (5 bases). V was pared by 0 bases and J by 3 bases, with 6 bases between. Germline CDR1 and CDR2: MNHEY and SVGAGI. This CDR3 has 14 residues.

CDR3 protein: CASSMAIVAGTFQETQYF. CDR3 DNA sequence: TGTGCCAGTAGTATGGCCATAGTTGCGGGAACCTTTCAAGAGACCCAGTACTTC. This sequence joins TRBV19 and TRBJ2-5; maybe TRBD2 (6 bases). The CDR3 is 18 amino acids. V lost 3 bases, J lost 2 bases, and 22 bases lay in between. CDR1 is LNHDA and CDR2 is SQIVND in the germline V gene (reference sequence).

V gene TRBV4-2 combines with J gene TRBJ2-5; a weak D match, TRBD2 (6 bases). Germline CDR1 reads LGHNA; CDR2 reads YNFKEQ. The CDR3 has 16 amino acids. Trimming removed 1 base at V and 5 bases at J, with 17 bases between. Here the CDR3 DNA reads TGTGCCAGCAGCCAAGGAAGCGGCGGGGCGTGGGAGACCCAGTACTTC. Translated, it gives CASSQGSGGAWETQYF.

This rearrangement joins TRBV18 to TRBJ1-4, with TRBD1 as a possible D gene (5 bases). V gave up 8 bases and J gave up 8 bases, with 15 bases separating them. This CDR3 is 13 amino acids long. Germline CDR1 KGHSH, CDR2 LQKENI. DNA of the CDR3: TGTGCCAGCCGAAGGGGTTTCGAAGAAAAACTGTTTTTT. As protein: CASRRGFEEKLFF.

The chain combines TRBV20-1 with TRBJ2-3; D unclear. Germline V gene lookup returns CDR1 DFQATT and CDR2 SNEGSKA (reference sequence). The CDR3 is 11 residues long. V shed 3 bases and J shed 6 bases, with 7 bases lying between them. The CDR3 loop reads CSASLGDTQYF. The DNA of the CDR3 is TGCAGTGCTAGCCTGGGGGATACGCAGTATTTT.

The V call is TRBV3-1 (or the pseudogene TRBV3-2), the J call TRBJ2-7, with D uncertain. The CDR3 has 12 residues. Germline V gene sequence: CDR1 LGHDT, CDR2 YNNKEL (reference sequence). V was clipped by 4 bases and J by 6 bases, with 10 bases between them. The chain's CDR3 is CASSPRQSEQYF. The CDR3 bases are TGTGCCAGCAGCCCACGCCAGAGCGAGCAGTACTTC.